A selection of T cell receptor beta chains follows, all from one sample in a study of T cell responses to AZD1222 COVID-19 vaccine. The repertoire was sequenced with immunoSEQ multiplex PCR; TCRdb's copy has only in-frame clones and lacks some. The repertoire holds approximately 70,000 clones, with around 86% as singletons. Specimen: peripheral blood, collected on day 0 of AZD1222 vaccination. The origin of the receptors is an adult in good health. Both conserved end residues are trimmed from each CDR3.

>TRBJ1-2|TRBV28
ASRLPEGTGINYGYT
>TRBJ1-4|TRBV5-1
ASSLRGRRDEKLF
>TRBJ2-3|TRBV30
AWSRGGAGTTDTQY
>TRBJ2-7|TRBV20-1
SASVREYEQY
>TRBJ2-3|TRBV10-2
ASNTGLLSAQY
>TRBJ2-7|TRBV28
ASRFRDAQGSEQY
>TRBJ2-1|TRBV5-1
ASSGGDRDEQF
>TRBJ1-1|TRBV12-5
ASGLTPGQAF
>TRBJ2-7|TRBV5-4
ASSLAAGQGLYEQY
>TRBJ1-2|TRBV19
ASSFNPGGAYGYT
>TRBJ2-3|TRBV10-1
ASSGRQGADTQY
>TRBJ2-3|TRBV12-3/TRBV12-4
ASSLFRHTQY
>TRBJ1-4|TRBV6-5
ASGAGTATNEKLF
>TRBJ1-5|TRBV3-1/TRBV3-2
ASSQVLNQPQH
>TRBJ1-2|TRBV28
AITRSGMKSYGYT
>TRBJ2-1|TRBV18
ASSRGLAPYNEQF